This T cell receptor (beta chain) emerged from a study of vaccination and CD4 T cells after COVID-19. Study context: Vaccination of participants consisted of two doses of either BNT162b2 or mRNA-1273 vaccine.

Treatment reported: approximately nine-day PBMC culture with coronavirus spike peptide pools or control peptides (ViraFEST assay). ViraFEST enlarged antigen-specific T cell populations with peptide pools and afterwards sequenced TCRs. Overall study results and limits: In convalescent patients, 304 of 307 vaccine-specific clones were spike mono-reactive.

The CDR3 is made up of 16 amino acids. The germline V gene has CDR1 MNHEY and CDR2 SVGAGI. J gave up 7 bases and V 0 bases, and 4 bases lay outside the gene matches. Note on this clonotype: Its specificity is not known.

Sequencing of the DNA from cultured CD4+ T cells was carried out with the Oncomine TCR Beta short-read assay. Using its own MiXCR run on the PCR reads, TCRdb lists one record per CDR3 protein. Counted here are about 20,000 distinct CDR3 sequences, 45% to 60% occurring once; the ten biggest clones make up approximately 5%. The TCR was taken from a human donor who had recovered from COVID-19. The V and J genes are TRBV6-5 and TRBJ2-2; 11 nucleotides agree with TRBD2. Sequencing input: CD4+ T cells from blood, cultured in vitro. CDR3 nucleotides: TGTGCCAGCAGTTACTCTACTAGCGGGGGCGGCGGGGAGCTGTTTTTT. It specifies CASSYSTSGGGGELFF.